This TCR beta chain is drawn from a study of memory CD4+ T cells and cytomegalovirus serostatus. Study-level information: Of the healthy Belgian adults, roughly ten were CMV seropositive and about two dozen seronegative. Study results and limitations: Each of 67 CMV-associated TCRbeta sequences occurred in one to five individuals. Suggested: most of the CMV-linked TCR signature lies in CD4+ memory cells.

Profiled with immunoSEQ multiplex PCR; TCRdb holds only in-frame clones, not every one. This table holds tens of thousands of clones, 82% found once. Germline CDR1 reads SGHNT; CDR2 reads YENEEA. The CDR3 runs to 13 residues. V shed 5 bases and J shed 7 bases, with 14 bases lying between them. This clone appeared a few times. No antigen is known for it. The sort gate was single viable CD3+CD4+CD8-CD45RO+ cells for memory CD4+ T cells. Positive selection with CD4 microbeads enriched total CD4+ T cells. The chain uses TRBV11-3 and TRBJ1-1; tentatively, D is TRBD1 (5 bases). This sequence was found in an adult in good health and CMV-seronegative. Some clones in this sample may be carry-over from other donors' samples. Sequencing was done on a sample of memory CD4+ T cells from blood. The CDR3 region is CASSPQTGLEAFF. CDR3 DNA: TGTGCCAGCAGCCCTCAAACAGGACTTGAAGCTTTCTTT.